Each of the 9 T cell receptor beta chains below was sequenced from the same sample in a study of T-cell reconstitution after alpha-beta-depleted transplantation in children. A library of TCRbeta sequences, prepared with unique molecular identifiers, was generated. TCRdb itself ran the PCR reads through MiXCR, one entry per CDR3 protein. The repertoire includes 900,000 or so distinct CDR3 sequences, roughly 15% of them detected once, and 5% sits in the top ten. The source was PBMCs, mostly from graft donor cells, collected 360 days after TCRalphabeta/CD19-depleted stem cell transplant. These receptors all stem from a male patient younger than 18 who had a stem cell transplant for acute lymphoblastic leukemia, so the T cells may come from the graft donor.

This clonotype came up many times. The J gene is TRBJ2-1, the V gene TRBV4-1, with 8 bases fitting TRBD2. The CDR3 is 14 residues long. Germline V CDR1 and CDR2: MGHRA, YSYEKL. The ends lost 4 bases at V and 7 bases at J; junction bases unmatched: 6. CDR3 protein: CASSPPGLGNEQFF. In nucleotides, the CDR3 is TGCGCCAGCAGCCCACCGGGACTAGGGAATGAGCAGTTCTTC.

V is TRBV20-1 and J is TRBJ2-7; TRBD1 agrees at 7 bases. Germline CDR1 is DFQATT and CDR2 is SNEGSKA (reference sequence). The CDR3 totals 15 residues. J lost 2 bases, V lost 0 bases, and 7 bases had no gene match. CDR3 in amino acids: CSARERGRETYEQYF. CDR3 nucleotide sequence: TGCAGTGCTAGAGAGAGGGGGCGAGAAACCTACGAGCAGTACTTC.

V and J are TRBV4-1 and TRBJ2-3, with D perhaps matching TRBD1 or TRBD2 (5 bases each). The germline CDR1 and CDR2 sequences are MGHRA and YSYEKL. Trimming took 2 bases from V and 4 from J, leaving 16 bases between them. This CDR3 is built from 16 residues. CDR3 nucleotides: TGCGCCAGCAGCCAACTGGGGTGGGGGACCCCAGATACGCAGTATTTT. This codes for CASSQLGWGTPDTQYF.

The chain uses TRBV20-1 and TRBJ2-1; D possibly corresponds to TRBD2 (6 bases). The CDR3 runs 14 residues. V lost 5 bases and J lost 11, with 22 bases in between. Germline CDR1 reads DFQATT; CDR2 reads SNEGSKA (reference sequence). CDR3 sequence (DNA): TGCAGTGCTTATCTCGTGGGCGGGGTCAAGCAGCAGTTCTTC. Protein: CSAYLVGGVKQQFF.

The chain uses TRBV4-1 and TRBJ2-1; possible D gene TRBD2, 6 bases. This CDR3 is 14 amino acids long. Germline V lookup: CDR1 MGHRA, CDR2 YSYEKL. V was cut by 2 bases and J by 9 bases, with 14 bases left in between. The CDR3 region has the DNA TGCGCCAGCAGCCAACCCTCCCTCGGGGGTGAGCAGTTCTTC. It is translated as CASSQPSLGGEQFF.

The gene calls are TRBV2 and TRBJ2-3; 11 nucleotides line up with TRBD2. Germline values: CDR1 SNHLY, CDR2 FYNNEI. This CDR3 has 13 amino acids. The J segment lost 5 bases and the V segment lost 7 bases, leaving 2 bases of the junction unmatched. The CDR3: CASTGLAGDTQYF. Written as DNA, the CDR3 is TGTGCCAGCACCGGACTAGCGGGAGATACGCAGTATTTT.

This clonotype was detected only a few times. The rearrangement links TRBV5-1 to TRBJ1-1; 9 bases match TRBD1. Losses at the gene ends were 3 bases for V and 0 bases for J; bases not matched to a gene: 9. The CDR3 has 17 residues. Germline assignment: CDR1 SGHRS and CDR2 YFSETQ. The CDR3 loop is CASSSGTGNFMNTEAFF. Here the CDR3 DNA reads TGCGCCAGCAGCTCTGGGACAGGGAATTTTATGAACACTGAAGCTTTCTTT.

This rearrangement joins TRBV25-1 to TRBJ2-5; 9 bases are a match to TRBD2. V gave up 0 bases and J gave up 4 bases; unmatched junction bases: 12. The germline V gene has CDR1 MGHDK and CDR2 SYGVNS. The CDR3 extends over 18 amino acids. This CDR3 reads CASSEYLQSTSGGETQYF. The DNA of the CDR3 is TGTGCCAGCAGTGAATATCTGCAGTCGACTAGCGGTGGAGAGACCCAGTACTTC.

The V and J genes are TRBV10-3 and TRBJ2-6, with D possibly being TRBD2 (5 bases). This CDR3 has 17 amino acids. CDR1 is ENHRY and CDR2 is SYGVKD in the germline V gene. Trimming cost V 11 bases and J 0 bases, with 20 bases left between them. The CDR3, as DNA: TGTGCCGTCGGAGGCGTGACGGACGTCTCTGGGGCCAACGTCCTGACTTTC. Translating gives CAVGGVTDVSGANVLTF.